These 18 T cell receptor beta chains came from one sample sequenced in a study of blood T cell repertoires in COVID-19. Sequenced by immunoSEQ multiplex PCR; TCRdb stores in-frame clones only, minus some. The data contain roughly 120,000 clones, around 80% of them singletons. What was sequenced was peripheral blood. The origin of the receptors is a man in his 70s with acute or convalescent COVID-19.

The gene calls are TRBV5-5 and TRBJ1-5; D is perhaps TRBD1 (5 bases). Looked up from germline, CDR1 is SGHKS and CDR2 is YYEKEE (reference sequence). The CDR3 contains 13 residues. Trimming stripped 5 bases from V and 3 bases from J, with 9 bases between. This CDR3 reads CASRLRDNQPQHF. In nucleotides, the CDR3 is TGTGCCAGCAGACTCAGGGACAATCAGCCCCAGCATTTT.

This chain joins TRBV10-2 and TRBJ1-2; no reliable D call. Germline values: CDR1 WSHSY, CDR2 SAAADI. The CDR3 has 13 residues. V gave up 5 bases and J gave up 8 bases, with 15 bases separating them. The CDR3 DNA sequence: TGCGCCAGCAGTCCCGACGGGTACTTGGGCTACACCTTC. Translation gives CASSPDGYLGYTF.

The chain employs TRBV7-6 and TRBJ2-3, with 10 positions matching TRBD2. Looked up from germline, CDR1 is SGHVS and CDR2 is FNYEAQ. This CDR3 contains 17 residues. V was clipped by 3 bases and J by 2 bases; unmatched bases: 8. The DNA of the CDR3 is TGTGCCAGCAGCTTCTCTATAGCGGGGGGCCTCACAGATACGCAGTATTTT. Translating it yields CASSFSIAGGLTDTQYF.

The V gene is TRBV19, the J gene TRBJ1-5; 9 bases align to TRBD1. The CDR3 extends over 16 amino acids. Germline assignment: CDR1 LNHDA and CDR2 SQIVND (reference sequence). With V trimmed by 4 bases and J by 3 bases, 7 bases remained unmatched. The CDR3 nucleotides read TGTGCCAGTAGTAGACGCCGGGACAGGGTCAATCAGCCCCAGCATTTT. Protein sequence: CASSRRRDRVNQPQHF.

This clone was seen a single time. The V gene is TRBV28, the J gene TRBJ1-5; D is undetermined. CDR1 is MDHEN, CDR2 SYDVKM, per germline. This CDR3 contains 16 residues. Trimming stripped 4 bases from V and 0 bases from J, with 13 bases between. The CDR3 sequence is CASSSQWAYSNQPQHF. CDR3 DNA: TGTGCCAGCAGTTCCCAATGGGCCTATAGCAATCAGCCCCAGCATTTT.

The chain uses TRBV6-6 and TRBJ1-1; D unresolved. The CDR3 runs to 13 residues. Germline CDR1 and CDR2: MNHNY and SVGAGI (reference sequence). V was shortened by 6 bases and J by 1 base, with 9 bases between the two germline ends. The chain's CDR3 is CASSSRQNTEAFF. DNA for the CDR3: TGTGCCAGCAGCTCCAGACAGAACACTGAAGCTTTCTTT.

This clone appeared a few times. V is TRBV9 and J is TRBJ2-5, with no clear D. The germline CDR1 and CDR2 sequences are SGDLS and YYNGEE. The CDR3 sequence is 14 residues long. Trimming shortened V by 0 bases and J by 5 bases, and 11 bases separated the two germline ends. In DNA form, the CDR3 reads TGTGCCAGCAGCGTAGGCGTCCAGGCGGAGACCCAGTACTTC. Its protein product is CASSVGVQAETQYF.

This clone was recorded at least ten times. V gene TRBV5-4 combines with J gene TRBJ1-3; tentatively, D is TRBD1 (6 bases). The germline V gene has CDR1 SGHNT and CDR2 YYREEE (reference sequence). The CDR3 spans 15 residues. The V end lost 4 bases, the J end lost 0 bases, and 11 bases lay between the germline ends. Here the CDR3 reads CASSVDRNSGNTIYF. CDR3 in DNA: TGTGCCAGCAGCGTCGACAGGAACTCTGGAAACACCATATATTTT.

The J gene is TRBJ2-2, the V gene TRBV3-1 (or the pseudogene TRBV3-2), with D possibly being TRBD1 (5 bases). Germline lookup yields CDR1 LGHDT and CDR2 YNNKEL (reference sequence). The CDR3 spans 14 residues. The V end was cut by 4 bases, the J end by 5 bases, with 11 bases between. The CDR3 is CASSRKGSTGELFF. CDR3 sequence (DNA): TGTGCCAGCAGCCGGAAGGGGTCGACCGGGGAGCTGTTTTTT.

CDR3 region: CASSLAGLAVNTGELFF. The CDR3, as DNA: TGCGCCAGCAGCTTGGCCGGTCTAGCGGTTAACACCGGGGAGCTGTTTTTT. The chain links TRBV5-1 to TRBJ2-2, with 7 bases aligning to TRBD2. The junction had 7 bases not matched to a gene; V was cut back by 0 bases and J by 2 bases. This CDR3 contains 17 residues. Germline V gene sequence: CDR1 SGHRS, CDR2 YFSETQ.

V gene TRBV24-1 combines with J gene TRBJ2-6; 9 bases are shared with TRBD1. CDR1 and CDR2 from the germline V gene are KGHDR and SFDVKD. V was clipped by 2 bases and J by 2 bases; unmatched bases: 6. The CDR3 has 18 residues. The CDR3 DNA reads TGTGCCACCAGTGATTCTGGGACAGGGTCAGCTGGGGCCAACGTCCTGACTTTC. The encoded protein is CATSDSGTGSAGANVLTF.

On this clone: In the same sample, other DNA sequences code for this CDR3. The V and J genes are TRBV5-1 and TRBJ2-5; 8 positions agree with TRBD2. Trimming removed 0 bases from V and 5 bases from J; junction bases left unmatched: 3. The germline gives CDR1 SGHRS, CDR2 YFSETQ. The CDR3 is 14 amino acids. CDR3 loop: CASSLAGGRETQYF. CDR3 bases: TGCGCCAGCAGCTTGGCGGGGGGGCGTGAGACCCAGTACTTC.

The chain combines TRBV6-1 with TRBJ1-2; D remains ambiguous. The CDR3 totals 15 residues. Germline lookup yields CDR1 MNHNS and CDR2 SASEGT. V was shortened by 2 bases and J by 0 bases, with 10 bases between the two germline ends. CDR3 DNA sequence: TGTGCCAGCAGTGAAATGGCGGCAGCTAACTATGGCTACACCTTC. Amino acids: CASSEMAAANYGYTF.

The chain employs TRBV5-5 and TRBJ1-2; 9 bases match TRBD1. The CDR3 runs 13 residues. Germline CDR1 and CDR2: SGHKS and YYEKEE (reference sequence). V shed 3 bases and J 6 bases; nucleotides not matched to a gene: 3. The CDR3 region has the DNA TGTGCCAGCAGCTCGGGACAGGGAGATGGCTACACCTTC. Translated: CASSSGQGDGYTF.

The J gene is TRBJ2-4, the V gene TRBV5-4; D is possibly TRBD1 (5 bases). The CDR3 totals 16 residues. Germline loops: CDR1 SGHNT, CDR2 YYREEE (reference sequence). Trimming pared 4 bases from V and 0 bases from J, leaving 14 bases between. CDR3 loop: CASSRDSLLAKNIQYF. The CDR3 DNA sequence: TGTGCCAGCAGCCGTGACAGTCTTTTAGCCAAAAACATTCAGTACTTC.

The CDR3 DNA sequence: TGTGCCACCGACCAGAGCGGGACTGGCTACACCTTC. Protein: CATDQSGTGYTF. The chain links TRBV12-3 or TRBV12-4 to TRBJ1-2, with D possibly matching TRBD1 (5 bases). The CDR3 extends over 12 amino acids. The ends were cut back, 10 bases at V and 7 bases at J, with 16 bases in the middle.

V is TRBV18 and J is TRBJ2-7, with 13 bases lining up with TRBD2. Trimming removed 6 bases from V and 2 bases from J; junction bases left unmatched: 4. Germline CDR1 and CDR2: KGHSH and LQKENI. There are 15 residues in the CDR3. CDR3 nucleotides: TGTGCCAGCTCCCCCGGACTAGCGGGGGCCTACGAGCAGTACTTC. This codes for CASSPGLAGAYEQYF.

The chain has TRBV5-1 and TRBJ1-2; D ambiguous. Germline V gene lookup returns CDR1 SGHRS and CDR2 YFSETQ. This CDR3 contains 14 residues. V shed 0 bases and J shed 4 bases, with 10 bases lying between them. CDR3 bases: TGCGCCAGCAGCTTGGGCGTGGGCTTCTATGGCTACACCTTC. Its protein product is CASSLGVGFYGYTF.